Listed here is a single T cell receptor (beta chain). This entry belongs to a study of beta chain features in type 1 diabetes. Trimming removed 0 bases from V and 6 bases from J, with 10 bases in between. The CDR3 is 14 amino acids. Per the germline V gene, CDR1 is SGHTA and CDR2 is FQGNSA. Heparinised blood was drawn once per donor, averaging about 116 mL. Expressed TCRB transcripts got sequenced, as all isolated RNA was reverse transcribed. The assay was immunoSEQ multiplex PCR, and TCRdb's table has in-frame clones only and misses some. The sample includes about 900,000 clones, about a sixth of them seen just once.

The chain joins TRBV7-2 to TRBJ2-3; D unclear. Material for sequencing was naive CD4+ T cells from blood. This sequence was found in a woman aged 18-29 years in good health. The CDR3 is CASSLAQSRDTQYF. In nucleotides, the CDR3 is TGTGCCAGCAGCTTAGCGCAGTCTCGGGATACGCAGTATTTT.